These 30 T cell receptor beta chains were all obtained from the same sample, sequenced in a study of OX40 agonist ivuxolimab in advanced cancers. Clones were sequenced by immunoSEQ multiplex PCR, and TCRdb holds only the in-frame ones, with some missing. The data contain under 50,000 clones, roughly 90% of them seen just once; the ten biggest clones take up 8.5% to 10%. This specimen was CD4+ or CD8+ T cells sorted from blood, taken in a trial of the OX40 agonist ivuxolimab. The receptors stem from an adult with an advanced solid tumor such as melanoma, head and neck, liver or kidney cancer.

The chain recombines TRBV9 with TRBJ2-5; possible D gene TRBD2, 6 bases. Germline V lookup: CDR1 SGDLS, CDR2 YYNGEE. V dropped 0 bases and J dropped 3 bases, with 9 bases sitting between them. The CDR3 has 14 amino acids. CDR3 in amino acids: CASSVVGGEETQYF. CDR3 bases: TGTGCCAGCAGCGTAGTGGGAGGAGAAGAGACCCAGTACTTC.

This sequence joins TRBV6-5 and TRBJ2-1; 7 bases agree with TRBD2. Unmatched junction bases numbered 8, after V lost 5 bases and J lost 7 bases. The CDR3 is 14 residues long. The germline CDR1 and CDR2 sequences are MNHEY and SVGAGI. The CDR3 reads CASSHGGSGNEQFF. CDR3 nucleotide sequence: TGTGCCAGCAGTCACGGTGGTAGCGGGAATGAGCAGTTCTTC.

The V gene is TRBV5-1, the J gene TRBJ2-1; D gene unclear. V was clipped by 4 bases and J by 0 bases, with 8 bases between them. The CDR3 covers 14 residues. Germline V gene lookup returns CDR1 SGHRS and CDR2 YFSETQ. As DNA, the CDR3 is TGCGCCAGCAGCGGATACCGCTCCTACAATGAGCAGTTCTTC. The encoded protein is CASSGYRSYNEQFF.

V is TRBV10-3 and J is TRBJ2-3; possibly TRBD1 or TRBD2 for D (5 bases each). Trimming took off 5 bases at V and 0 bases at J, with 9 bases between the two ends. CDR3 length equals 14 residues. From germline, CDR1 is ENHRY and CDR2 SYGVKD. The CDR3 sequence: CAISWGGSTDTQYF. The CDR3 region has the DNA TGTGCCATCAGTTGGGGCGGGAGCACAGATACGCAGTATTTT.

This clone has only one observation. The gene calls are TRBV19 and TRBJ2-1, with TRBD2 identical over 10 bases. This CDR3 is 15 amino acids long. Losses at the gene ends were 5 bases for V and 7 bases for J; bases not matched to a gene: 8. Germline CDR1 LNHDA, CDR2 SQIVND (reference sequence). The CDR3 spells CASSPSGSASNEQFF. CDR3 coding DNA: TGTGCCAGTAGTCCTAGCGGGAGCGCATCGAATGAGCAGTTCTTC.

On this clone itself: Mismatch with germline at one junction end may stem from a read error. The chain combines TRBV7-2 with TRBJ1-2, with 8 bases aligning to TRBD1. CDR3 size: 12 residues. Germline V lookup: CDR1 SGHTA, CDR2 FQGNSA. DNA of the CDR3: TGTGCCAGCAGCTCCCGGACCGGACAGGGCCTCTTC. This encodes CASSSRTGQGLF.

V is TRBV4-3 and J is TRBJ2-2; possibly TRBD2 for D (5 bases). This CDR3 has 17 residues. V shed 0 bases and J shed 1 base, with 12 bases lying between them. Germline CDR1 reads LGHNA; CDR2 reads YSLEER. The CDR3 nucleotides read TGCGCCAGCAGCCAAGAAAGAATAGCGCTGAACACCGGGGAGCTGTTTTTT. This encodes CASSQERIALNTGELFF.

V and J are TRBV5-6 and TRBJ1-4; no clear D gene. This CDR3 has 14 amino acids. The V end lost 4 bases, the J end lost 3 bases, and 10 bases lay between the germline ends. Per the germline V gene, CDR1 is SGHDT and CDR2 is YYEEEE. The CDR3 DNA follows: TGTGCCAGCAGCAACTTTATGGCTAATGAAAAACTGTTTTTT. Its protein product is CASSNFMANEKLFF. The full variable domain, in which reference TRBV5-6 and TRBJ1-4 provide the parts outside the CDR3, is DAGVTQSPTHLIKTRGQQVTLRCSPKSGHDTVSWYQQALGQGPQFIFQYYEEEERQRGNFPDRFSGHQFPNYSSELNVNALLLGDSALYLCASSNFMANEKLFFGSGTQLSVL.

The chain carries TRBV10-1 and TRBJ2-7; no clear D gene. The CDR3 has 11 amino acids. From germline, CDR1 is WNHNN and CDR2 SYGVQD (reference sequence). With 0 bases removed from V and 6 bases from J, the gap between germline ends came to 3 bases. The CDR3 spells CASSESSEQYV. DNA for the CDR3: TGCGCCAGCAGTGAGTCTAGCGAGCAGTACGTC.

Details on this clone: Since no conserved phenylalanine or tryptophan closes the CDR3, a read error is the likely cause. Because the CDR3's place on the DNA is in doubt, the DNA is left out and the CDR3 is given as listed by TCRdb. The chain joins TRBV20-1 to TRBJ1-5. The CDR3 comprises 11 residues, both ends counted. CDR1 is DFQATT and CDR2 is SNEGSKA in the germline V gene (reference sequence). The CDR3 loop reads CSARDRDCSPL.

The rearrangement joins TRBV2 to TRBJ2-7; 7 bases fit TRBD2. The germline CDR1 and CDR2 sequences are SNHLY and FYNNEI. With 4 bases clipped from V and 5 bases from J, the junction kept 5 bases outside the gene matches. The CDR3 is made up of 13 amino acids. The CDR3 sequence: CASSVVGRDEQYV. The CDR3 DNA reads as TGTGCCAGCAGTGTAGTGGGGAGGGACGAGCAGTACGTC.

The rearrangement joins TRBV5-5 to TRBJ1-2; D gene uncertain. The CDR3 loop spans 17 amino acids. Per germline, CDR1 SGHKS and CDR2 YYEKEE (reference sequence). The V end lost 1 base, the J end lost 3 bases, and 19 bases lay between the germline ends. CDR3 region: CASSLQDRSRQHYGYTF. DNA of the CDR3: TGTGCCAGCAGCTTGCAGGACCGGAGCCGCCAACACTATGGCTACACCTTC.

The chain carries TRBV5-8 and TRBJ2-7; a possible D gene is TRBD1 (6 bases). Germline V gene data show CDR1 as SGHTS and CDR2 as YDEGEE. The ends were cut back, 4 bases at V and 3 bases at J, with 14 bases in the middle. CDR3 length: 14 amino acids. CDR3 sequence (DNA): TGTGCCAGCAGCCCTCGGACAGACGTCTACGAGCAGTACGTC. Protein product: CASSPRTDVYEQYV.

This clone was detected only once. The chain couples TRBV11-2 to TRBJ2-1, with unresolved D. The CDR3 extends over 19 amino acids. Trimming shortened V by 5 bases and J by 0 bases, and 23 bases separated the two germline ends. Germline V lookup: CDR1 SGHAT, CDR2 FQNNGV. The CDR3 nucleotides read TGTGCCAGCAGCCCTCAGTGGAAGGCTAGAACGAGCTCCTACAATGAGCAGTTCTTC. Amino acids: CASSPQWKARTSSYNEQFF.

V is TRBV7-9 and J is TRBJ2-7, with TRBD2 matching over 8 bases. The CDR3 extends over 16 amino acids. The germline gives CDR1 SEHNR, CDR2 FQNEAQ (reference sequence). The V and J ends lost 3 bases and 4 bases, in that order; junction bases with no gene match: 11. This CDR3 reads CASSLGGAGVWYEQYF. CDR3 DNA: TGTGCCAGCAGCTTGGGGGGAGCGGGAGTGTGGTACGAGCAGTACTTC.

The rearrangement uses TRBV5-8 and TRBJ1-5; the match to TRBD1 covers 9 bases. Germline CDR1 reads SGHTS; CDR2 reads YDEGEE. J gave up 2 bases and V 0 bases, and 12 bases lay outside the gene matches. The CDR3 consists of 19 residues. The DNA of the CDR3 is TGTGCCAGCAGCTTGGTTACCGGGACAGGGCCGATTCGCAATCAGCCCCAGCATTTT. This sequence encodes CASSLVTGTGPIRNQPQHF.

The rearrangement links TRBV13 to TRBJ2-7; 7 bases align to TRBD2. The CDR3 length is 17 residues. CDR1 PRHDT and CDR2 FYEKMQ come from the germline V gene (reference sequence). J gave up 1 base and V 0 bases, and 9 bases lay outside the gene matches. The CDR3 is CASSLGRSGTYSYEQYV. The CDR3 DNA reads TGTGCCAGCAGCTTAGGCCGGAGCGGGACCTATTCCTACGAGCAGTACGTC.

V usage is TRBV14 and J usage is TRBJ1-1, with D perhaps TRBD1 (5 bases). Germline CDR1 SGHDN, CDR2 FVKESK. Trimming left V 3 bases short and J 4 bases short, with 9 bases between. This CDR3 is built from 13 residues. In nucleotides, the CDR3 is TGTGCCAGCAGCCAGCAGGGTTTCACTGAAGCTTTCTTT. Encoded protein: CASSQQGFTEAFF.

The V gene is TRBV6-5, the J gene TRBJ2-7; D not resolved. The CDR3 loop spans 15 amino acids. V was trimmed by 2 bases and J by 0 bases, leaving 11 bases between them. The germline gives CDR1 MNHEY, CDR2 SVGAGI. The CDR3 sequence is CASSYRTVFSYEQYF. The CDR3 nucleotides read TGTGCCAGCAGTTACCGGACGGTTTTCTCCTACGAGCAGTACTTC.

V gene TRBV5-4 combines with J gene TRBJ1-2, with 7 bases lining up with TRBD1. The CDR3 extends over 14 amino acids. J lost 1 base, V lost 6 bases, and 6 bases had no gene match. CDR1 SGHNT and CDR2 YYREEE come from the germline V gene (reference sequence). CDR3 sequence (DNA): TGTGCCAGCAACCCAGGGGGACTTAACTATGGCTACACCTTC. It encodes CASNPGGLNYGYTF.

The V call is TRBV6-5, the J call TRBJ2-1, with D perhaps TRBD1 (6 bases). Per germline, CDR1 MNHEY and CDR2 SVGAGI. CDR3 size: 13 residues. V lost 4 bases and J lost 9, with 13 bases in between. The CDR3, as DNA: TGTGCCAGCAGTTGGGGAATAGGGGGTGAGCAGTTCTTC. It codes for CASSWGIGGEQFF.

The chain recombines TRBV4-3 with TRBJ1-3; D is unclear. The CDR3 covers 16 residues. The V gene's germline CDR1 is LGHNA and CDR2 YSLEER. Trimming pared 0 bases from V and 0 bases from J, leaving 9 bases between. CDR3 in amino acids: CASSQDRSSSGNTIYF. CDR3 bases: TGCGCCAGCAGCCAAGACCGAAGCTCCTCTGGAAACACCATATATTTT.

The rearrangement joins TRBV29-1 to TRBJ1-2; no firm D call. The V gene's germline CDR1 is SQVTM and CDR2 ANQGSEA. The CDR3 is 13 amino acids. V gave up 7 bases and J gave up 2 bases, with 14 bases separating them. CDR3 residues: CSARREGNYGYTF. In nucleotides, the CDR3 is TGCAGCGCCCGCCGCGAGGGAAACTATGGCTACACCTTC.

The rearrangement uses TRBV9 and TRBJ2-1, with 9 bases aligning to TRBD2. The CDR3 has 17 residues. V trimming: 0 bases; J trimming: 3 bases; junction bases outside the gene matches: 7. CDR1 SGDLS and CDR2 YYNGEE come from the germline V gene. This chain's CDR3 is CASSVGEREDYYNEQFF. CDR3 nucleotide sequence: TGTGCCAGCAGCGTAGGTGAGCGGGAGGACTACTACAATGAGCAGTTCTTC.

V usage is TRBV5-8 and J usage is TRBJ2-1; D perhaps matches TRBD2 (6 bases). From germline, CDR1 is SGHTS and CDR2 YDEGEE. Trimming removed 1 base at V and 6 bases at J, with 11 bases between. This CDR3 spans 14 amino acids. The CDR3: CASSLYAGRNEQFF. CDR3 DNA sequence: TGTGCCAGCAGCTTGTACGCGGGGCGCAATGAGCAGTTCTTC.

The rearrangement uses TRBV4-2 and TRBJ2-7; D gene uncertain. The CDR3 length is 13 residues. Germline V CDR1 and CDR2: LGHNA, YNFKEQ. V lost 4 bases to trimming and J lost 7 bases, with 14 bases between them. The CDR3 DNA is TGTGCCAGCAGCCTCAGCTACACGGAAGAGCAGTACTTC. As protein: CASSLSYTEEQYF.

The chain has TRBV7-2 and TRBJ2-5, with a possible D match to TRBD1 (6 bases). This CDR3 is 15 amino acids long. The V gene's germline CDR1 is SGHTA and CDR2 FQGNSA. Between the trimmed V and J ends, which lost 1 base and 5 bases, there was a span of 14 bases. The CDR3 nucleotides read TGTGCCAGCAGCTTAGGTAGAGGGGGATATGAGACCCAGTACTTC. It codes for CASSLGRGGYETQYF. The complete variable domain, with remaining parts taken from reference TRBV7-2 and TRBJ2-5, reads GAGVSQSPSNKVTEKGKDVELRCDPISGHTALYWYRQSLGQGLEFLIYFQGNSAPDKSGLPSDRFSAERTGGSVSTLTIQRTQQEDSAVYLCASSLGRGGYETQYFGPGTRLLVL.

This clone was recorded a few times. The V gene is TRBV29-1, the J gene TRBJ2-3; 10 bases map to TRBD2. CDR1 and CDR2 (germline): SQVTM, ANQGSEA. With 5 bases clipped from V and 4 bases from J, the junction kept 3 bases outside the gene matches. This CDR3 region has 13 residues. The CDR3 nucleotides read TGCAGCGTTTTAGCGGGAGGCCCAGATACGCAGTATTTT. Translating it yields CSVLAGGPDTQYF.

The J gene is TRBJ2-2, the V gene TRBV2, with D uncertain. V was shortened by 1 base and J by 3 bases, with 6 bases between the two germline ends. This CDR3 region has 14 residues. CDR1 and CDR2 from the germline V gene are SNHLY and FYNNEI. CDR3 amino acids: CASSEGVDTGELFF. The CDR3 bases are TGTGCCAGCAGTGAAGGGGTCGACACCGGGGAGCTGTTTTTT.

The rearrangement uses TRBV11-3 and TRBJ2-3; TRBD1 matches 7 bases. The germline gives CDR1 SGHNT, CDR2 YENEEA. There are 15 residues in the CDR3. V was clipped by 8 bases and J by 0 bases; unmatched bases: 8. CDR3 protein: CASSTGASSTDTQYF. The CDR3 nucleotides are TGTGCCAGCTCAACAGGGGCCTCTAGCACAGATACGCAGTATTTT.